The T cell receptor (beta chain) described here comes from a study of T cell changes during pregnancy in multiple sclerosis. The length of the CDR3 is 14 residues. CDR1 is SEHNR, CDR2 FQNEAQ, per germline (reference sequence). The V and J ends lost 4 bases and 3 bases respectively, with 10 bases between them. Data came from immunoSEQ multiplex PCR; TCRdb stores just in-frame clones and leaves some out. The sample consists of tens of thousands of clones, 93% of them appearing once. This clonotype was sampled from a female donor with multiple sclerosis, enrolled in a pregnancy study. The sample consisted of CD8+ T cells from peripheral blood mononuclear cells, taken in the third trimester of pregnancy. The chain is built from TRBV7-9 and TRBJ1-5; a possible D gene is TRBD1 (6 bases). The CDR3 DNA reads as TGTGCCAGCAGCTCCGGACAGTTCAATCAGCCCCAGCATTTT. Encoded protein: CASSSGQFNQPQHF.